This record concerns one T cell receptor beta chain sequence. The use of a sample-barcoded 5' primer and a J-beta primer mix characterized a second PCR of roughly 6 to 11 cycles. TCRdb fed the 5' RACE reads into MiXCR, producing one record per CDR3 protein. This table holds some 1.5 million distinct CDR3 sequences, roughly 27% found once. This specimen belongs to a study of blood T cells in healthy people across ages. Each donor's blood draw was roughly 9.5 milliliters of peripheral blood. Total RNA extracted from each sample amounted to at least 5 micrograms. This CDR3 is built from 12 residues. Germline CDR1 and CDR2: SGHTA and FQGNSA. Trimming took off 4 bases at V and 11 bases at J, with 9 bases between the two ends.

This receptor was identified in a woman aged 25 to 39 in good health. The gene calls are TRBV7-2 and TRBJ1-6, with D hard to call. The sequenced material came from blood. The CDR3 bases are TGTGCCAGCAGCTACTTATATCCACCCCTCCACTTT. Translated, it gives CASSYLYPPLHF.